This TCR beta chain was sequenced in a study of T-cell reconstitution after alpha-beta-depleted transplantation in children. This CDR3 has 14 residues. CDR1 is MNHEY, CDR2 SVGAGI, per germline. V was pared by 2 bases and J by 7 bases, with 12 bases between. This clonotype was seen many times. Its cognate antigen is unknown. Study observations and caveats: At day 60, the high TCRbeta diversity found in some patients originated from recipient T cells and thymic progenitors that had survived.

Preparation of the TCRbeta library used unique molecular identifiers. A single record per CDR3 protein comes from TCRdb applying MiXCR to the PCR reads. The data contain around 670,000 distinct CDR3 sequences, roughly 13% of them seen just once; the ten biggest clones take up 0.65% to 0.9%. The material was PBMCs, obtained before TCRalphabeta/CD19-depleted stem cell transplant. V usage is TRBV6-5 and J usage is TRBJ2-1; no reliable D call. The sequence came from a girl aged 2 to 9 with congenital amegakaryocytic thrombocytopenia, due to receive a stem cell transplant. The CDR3 DNA is TGTGCCAGCAGTTACCTATCTGCGTCTAATGAGCAGTTCTTC. This codes for CASSYLSASNEQFF.